Listed below are T cell receptor beta chains from one sample, sequenced in a study of somatic mutations in cytotoxic T cells in rheumatoid arthritis. Method: immunoSEQ multiplex PCR; TCRdb's copy keeps in-frame clones and lacks some. The sample has roughly 4,000 clones; under 95% are singletons. Sequenced input: CD8+ T cells sorted from blood. These TCRs come from a woman between 55 and 75 years old with rheumatoid arthritis. CDR3s include the opening cysteine and the closing phenylalanine or tryptophan. The D gene is left open where the match is weak. Where a row states a size, it is once, few, many or the class of an expanded clone; other rows omit it.

D gene	V gene	clone size	J gene	CDR3 protein	CDR3 DNA
TRBD2	TRBV6-5	.	TRBJ2-2	CASSYPGLGETGELFF	TGTGCCAGCAGTTACCCTGGACTAGGAGAAACCGGGGAGCTGTTTTTT
TRBD1	TRBV6-5	.	TRBJ2-3	CASSYGQGADTQYF	TGTGCCAGCAGTTATGGACAGGGTGCAGATACGCAGTATTTT
.	TRBV27	.	TRBJ2-6	CASSLYLRANVLTF	TGTGCCAGCAGTCTATACTTACGGGCCAACGTCCTGACTTTC
.	TRBV5-1	.	TRBJ1-2	CASSPRQVGDHGYTF	TGCGCCAGCAGCCCAAGACAGGTTGGGGATCATGGCTACACCTTC
.	TRBV13	.	TRBJ1-2	CASSAQTGFGYTF	TGTGCCAGCAGCGCCCAAACAGGGTTTGGCTACACCTTC
.	TRBV28	.	TRBJ2-7	CASSQGGKTYEQYF	TGTGCCAGCAGCCAAGGCGGGAAAACCTACGAGCAGTACTTC
.	TRBV9	.	TRBJ2-1	CASSPSDSGNEQFF	TGTGCCAGCAGCCCCTCGGACAGTGGGAATGAGCAGTTCTTC
.	TRBV7-9	.	TRBJ2-5	CASSLVGTQETQYF	TGTGCCAGCAGCTTAGTCGGGACACAAGAGACCCAGTACTTC
TRBD2	TRBV7-8	.	TRBJ2-7	CASSPPWAAGTHEQYF	TGTGCCAGCAGCCCTCCTTGGGCAGCGGGAACCCACGAGCAGTACTTC
TRBD2	TRBV2	.	TRBJ2-7	CASSGTSGDYEQYF	TGTGCCAGCAGTGGCACTAGCGGGGACTACGAGCAGTACTTC
TRBD1	TRBV5-8	.	TRBJ2-7	CASSSRKGQGYEQYF	TGTGCCAGCAGCTCTCGGAAGGGACAGGGGTACGAGCAGTACTTC
TRBD2	TRBV30	once	TRBJ2-7	CAWGTGLAPDEQYF	TGTGCCTGGGGAACGGGACTAGCGCCGGACGAGCAGTACTTC
.	TRBV6-6	.	TRBJ2-5	CASSPIVIAETQYF	TGTGCCAGCAGCCCCATAGTCATCGCAGAGACCCAGTACTTC
.	TRBV7-9	.	TRBJ1-1	CASTGVWHEAFF	TGTGCCAGTACAGGCGTATGGCATGAAGCTTTCTTT
TRBD1	TRBV11-3	.	TRBJ2-2	CASSSRDSYTGELFF	TGTGCCAGCAGCTCCCGGGACAGTTACACCGGGGAGCTGTTTTTT
TRBD1	TRBV5-1	.	TRBJ1-1	CASSLWGQGENTEAFF	TGCGCCAGCAGCTTGTGGGGACAGGGAGAAAACACTGAAGCTTTCTTT
.	TRBV10-1	.	TRBJ2-3	CASSESGTWDTQYF	TGCGCCAGCAGTGAGTCTGGGACTTGGGATACGCAGTATTTT
TRBD1	TRBV7-9	.	TRBJ1-6	CASSRLQGADNSPLHF	TGTGCCAGCAGCAGATTACAGGGGGCGGATAATTCACCCCTCCACTTT
.	TRBV5-6	.	TRBJ1-5	CASSLMQGNQPQHF	TGTGCCAGCAGCTTGATGCAGGGAAATCAGCCCCAGCATTTT
TRBD1	TRBV4-2	.	TRBJ1-6	CASSQGTGPFYNSPLHF	TGTGCCAGCAGCCAAGGGACAGGGCCCTTCTATAATTCACCCCTCCACTTT
.	TRBV5-4	few	TRBJ1-4	CASSLGQSEKLFF	TGTGCCAGCAGCTTGGGACAGAGCGAAAAACTGTTTTTT